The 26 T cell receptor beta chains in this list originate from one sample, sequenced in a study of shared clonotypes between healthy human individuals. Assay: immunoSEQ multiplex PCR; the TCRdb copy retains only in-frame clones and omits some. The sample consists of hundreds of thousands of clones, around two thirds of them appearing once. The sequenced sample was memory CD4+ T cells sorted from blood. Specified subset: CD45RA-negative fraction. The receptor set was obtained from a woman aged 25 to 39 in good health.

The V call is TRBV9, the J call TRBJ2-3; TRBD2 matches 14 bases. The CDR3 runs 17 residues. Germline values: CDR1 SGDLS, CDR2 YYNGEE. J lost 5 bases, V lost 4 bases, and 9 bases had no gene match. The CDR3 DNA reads TGTGCCAGCAGCACCAGGGGAGGGACTAGCGGGAGAGATACGCAGTATTTT. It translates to CASSTRGGTSGRDTQYF.

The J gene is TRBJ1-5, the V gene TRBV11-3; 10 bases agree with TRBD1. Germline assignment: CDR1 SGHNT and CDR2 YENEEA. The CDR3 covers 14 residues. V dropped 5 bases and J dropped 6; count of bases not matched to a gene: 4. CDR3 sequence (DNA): TGTGCCAGCAGCCGGACAGGGGGAGGTCAGCCCCAGCATTTT. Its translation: CASSRTGGGQPQHF.

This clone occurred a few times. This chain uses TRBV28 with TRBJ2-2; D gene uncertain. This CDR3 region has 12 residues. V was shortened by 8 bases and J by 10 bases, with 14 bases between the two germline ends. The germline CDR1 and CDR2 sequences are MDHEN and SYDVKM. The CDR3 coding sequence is TGTGCCAGCCAGGACCACCTCGCGGAGCTGTTTTTT. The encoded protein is CASQDHLAELFF.

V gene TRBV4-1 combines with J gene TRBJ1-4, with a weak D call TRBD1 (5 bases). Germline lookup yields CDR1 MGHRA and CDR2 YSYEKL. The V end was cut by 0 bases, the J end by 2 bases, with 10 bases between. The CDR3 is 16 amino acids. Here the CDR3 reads CASSQESHRTNEKLFF. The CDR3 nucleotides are TGCGCCAGCAGCCAAGAGAGTCACAGGACTAATGAAAAACTGTTTTTT.

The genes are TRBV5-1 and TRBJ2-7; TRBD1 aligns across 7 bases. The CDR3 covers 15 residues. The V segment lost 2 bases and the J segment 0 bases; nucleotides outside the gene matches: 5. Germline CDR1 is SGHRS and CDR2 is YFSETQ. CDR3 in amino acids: CASSLTGESSYEQYF. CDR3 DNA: TGCGCCAGCAGCTTAACAGGGGAATCCTCCTACGAGCAGTACTTC.

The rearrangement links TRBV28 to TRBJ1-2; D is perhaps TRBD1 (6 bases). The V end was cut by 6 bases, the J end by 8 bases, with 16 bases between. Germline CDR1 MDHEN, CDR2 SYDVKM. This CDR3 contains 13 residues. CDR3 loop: CASSRPQGGGYTF. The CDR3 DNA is TGTGCCAGCAGCCGACCACAGGGAGGAGGCTACACCTTC.

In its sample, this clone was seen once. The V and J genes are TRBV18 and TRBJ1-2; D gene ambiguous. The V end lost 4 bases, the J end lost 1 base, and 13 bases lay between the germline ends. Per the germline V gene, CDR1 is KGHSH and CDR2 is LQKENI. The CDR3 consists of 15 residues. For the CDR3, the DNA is TGTGCCAGCTCACGTCAAGACCAAGATAACTATGGCTACACCTTC. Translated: CASSRQDQDNYGYTF.

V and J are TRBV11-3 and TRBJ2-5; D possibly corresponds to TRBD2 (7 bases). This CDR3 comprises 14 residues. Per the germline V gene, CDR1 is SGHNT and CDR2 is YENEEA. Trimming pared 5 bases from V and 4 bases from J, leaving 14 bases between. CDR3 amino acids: CASSQGGGGETQYF. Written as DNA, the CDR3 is TGTGCCAGCAGCCAAGGGGGGGGCGGAGAGACCCAGTACTTC.

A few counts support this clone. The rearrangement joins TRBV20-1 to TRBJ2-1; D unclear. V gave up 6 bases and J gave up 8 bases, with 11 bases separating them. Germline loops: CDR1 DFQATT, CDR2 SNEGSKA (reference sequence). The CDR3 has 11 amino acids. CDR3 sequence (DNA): TGCAGTGCCCCCACGGATTATGAGCAGTTCTTC. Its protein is CSAPTDYEQFF.

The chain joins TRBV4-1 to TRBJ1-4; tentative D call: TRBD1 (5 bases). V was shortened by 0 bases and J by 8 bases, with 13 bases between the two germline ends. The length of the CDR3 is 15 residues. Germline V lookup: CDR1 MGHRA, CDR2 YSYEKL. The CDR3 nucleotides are TGCGCCAGCAGCCAAGATCGGGCAGGGCACGAAAAACTGTTTTTT. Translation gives CASSQDRAGHEKLFF.

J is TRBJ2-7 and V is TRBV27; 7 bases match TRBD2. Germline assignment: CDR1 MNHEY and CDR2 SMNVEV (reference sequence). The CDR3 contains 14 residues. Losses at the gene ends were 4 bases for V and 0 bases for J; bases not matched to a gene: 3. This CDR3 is CASSSSGFSYEQYF. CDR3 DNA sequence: TGTGCCAGCAGTTCTAGCGGATTCTCCTACGAGCAGTACTTC.

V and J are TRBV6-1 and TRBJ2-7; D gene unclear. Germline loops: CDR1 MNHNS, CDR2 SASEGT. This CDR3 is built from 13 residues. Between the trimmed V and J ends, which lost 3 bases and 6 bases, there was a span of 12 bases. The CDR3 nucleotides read TGTGCCAGCAGTGATACAGACCGTGCCGAGCAGTACTTC. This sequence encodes CASSDTDRAEQYF.

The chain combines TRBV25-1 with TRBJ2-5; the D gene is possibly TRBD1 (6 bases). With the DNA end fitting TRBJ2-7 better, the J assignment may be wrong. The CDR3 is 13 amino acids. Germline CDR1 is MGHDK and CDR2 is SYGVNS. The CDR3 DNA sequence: TGTGCCAGCAGCAGGGACACAACCTACGAGCAGTACTTC. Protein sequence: CASSRDTTYEQYF.

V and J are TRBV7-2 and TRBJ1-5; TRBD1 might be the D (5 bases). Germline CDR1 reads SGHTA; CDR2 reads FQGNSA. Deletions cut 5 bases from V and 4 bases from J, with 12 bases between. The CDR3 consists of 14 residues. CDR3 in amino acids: CASSRGGGNQPQHF. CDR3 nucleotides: TGTGCCAGCAGCAGGGGCGGGGGGAATCAGCCCCAGCATTTT.

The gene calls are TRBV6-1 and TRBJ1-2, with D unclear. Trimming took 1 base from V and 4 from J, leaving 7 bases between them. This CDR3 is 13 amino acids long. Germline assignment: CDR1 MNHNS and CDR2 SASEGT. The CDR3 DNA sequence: TGTGCCAGCAGTGAAGACGGGATCTATGGCTACACCTTC. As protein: CASSEDGIYGYTF.

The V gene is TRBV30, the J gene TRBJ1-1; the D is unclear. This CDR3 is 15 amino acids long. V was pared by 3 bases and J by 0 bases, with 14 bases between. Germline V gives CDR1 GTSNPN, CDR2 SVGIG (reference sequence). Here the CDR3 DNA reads TGTGCCTGGAGAGGCAGGCCAATAATGAACACTGAAGCTTTCTTT. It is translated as CAWRGRPIMNTEAFF.

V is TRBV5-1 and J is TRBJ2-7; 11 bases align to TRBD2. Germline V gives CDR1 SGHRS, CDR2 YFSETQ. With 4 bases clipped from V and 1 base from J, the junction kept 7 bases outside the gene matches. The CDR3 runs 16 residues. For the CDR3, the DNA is TGCGCCAGCAGCCCCACTAGCGGGAGTTCATCCTACGAGCAGTACTTC. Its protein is CASSPTSGSSSYEQYF.

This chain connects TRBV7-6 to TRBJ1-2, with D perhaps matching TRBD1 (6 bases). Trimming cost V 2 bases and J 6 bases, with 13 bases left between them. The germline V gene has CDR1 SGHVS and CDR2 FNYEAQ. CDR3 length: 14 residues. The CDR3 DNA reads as TGTGCCAGCAGCTTACAACAGGGCGCCCATGGCTACACCTTC. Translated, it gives CASSLQQGAHGYTF.

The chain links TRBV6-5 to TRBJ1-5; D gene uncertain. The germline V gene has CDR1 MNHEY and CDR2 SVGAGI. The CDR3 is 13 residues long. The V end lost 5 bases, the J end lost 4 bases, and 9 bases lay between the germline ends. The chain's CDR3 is CASSHDGNQPQHF. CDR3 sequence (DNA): TGTGCCAGCAGTCACGACGGGAATCAGCCCCAGCATTTT.

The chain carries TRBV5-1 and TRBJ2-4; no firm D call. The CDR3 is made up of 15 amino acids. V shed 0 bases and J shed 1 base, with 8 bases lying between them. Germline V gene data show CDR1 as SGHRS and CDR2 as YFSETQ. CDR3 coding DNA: TGCGCCAGCAGCTTGGGAATAGAGGCCAAAAACATTCAGTACTTC. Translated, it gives CASSLGIEAKNIQYF.

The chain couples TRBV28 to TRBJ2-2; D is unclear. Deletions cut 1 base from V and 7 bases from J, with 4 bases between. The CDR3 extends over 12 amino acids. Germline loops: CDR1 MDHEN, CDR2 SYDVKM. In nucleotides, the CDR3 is TGTGCCAGCAGTTTATCGGGCGGGGAGCTGTTTTTT. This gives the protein CASSLSGGELFF.

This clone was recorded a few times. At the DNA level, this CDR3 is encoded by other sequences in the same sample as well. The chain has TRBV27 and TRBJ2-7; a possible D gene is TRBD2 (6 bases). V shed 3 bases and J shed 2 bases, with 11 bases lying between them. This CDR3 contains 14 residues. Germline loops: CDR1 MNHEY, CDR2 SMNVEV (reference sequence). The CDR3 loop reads CASSFSRGPYEQYF. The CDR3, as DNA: TGTGCCAGCAGTTTTTCGCGGGGACCCTACGAGCAGTACTTC.

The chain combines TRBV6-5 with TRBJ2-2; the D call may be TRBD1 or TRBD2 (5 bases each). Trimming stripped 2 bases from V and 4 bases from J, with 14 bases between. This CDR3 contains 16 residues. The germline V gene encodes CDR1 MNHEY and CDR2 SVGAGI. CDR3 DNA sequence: TGTGCCAGCAGTTACAAGGGGAGAGTGAGCACCGGGGAGCTGTTTTTT. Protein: CASSYKGRVSTGELFF.

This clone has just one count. The CDR3 DNA reads TGTGCCAGTCGAAGGACAGGAGAGAACACTGAAGCTTTCTTT. It is translated as CASRRTGENTEAFF. The chain joins TRBV19 to TRBJ1-1, with 7 bases lining up with TRBD1. CDR1 and CDR2 (germline): LNHDA, SQIVND (reference sequence). V lost 8 bases and J lost 1; bases outside the gene matches: 7. CDR3 size: 14 residues. The full variable domain, rest sourced from reference TRBV19 and TRBJ1-1, is DGGITQSPKYLFRKEGQNVTLSCEQNLNHDAMYWYRQDPGQGLRLIYYSQIVNDFQKGDIAEGYSVSREKKESFPLTVTSAQKNPTAFYLCASRRTGENTEAFFGQGTRLTVV.

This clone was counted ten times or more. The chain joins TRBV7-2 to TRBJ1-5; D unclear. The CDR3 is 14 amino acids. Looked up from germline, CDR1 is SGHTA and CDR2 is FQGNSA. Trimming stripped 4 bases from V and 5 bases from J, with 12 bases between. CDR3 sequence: CASSSDGNYQPQHF. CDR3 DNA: TGTGCCAGCAGCTCCGACGGGAACTATCAGCCCCAGCATTTT. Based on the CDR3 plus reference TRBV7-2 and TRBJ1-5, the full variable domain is GAGVSQSPSNKVTEKGKDVELRCDPISGHTALYWYRQSLGQGLEFLIYFQGNSAPDKSGLPSDRFSAERTGGSVSTLTIQRTQQEDSAVYLCASSSDGNYQPQHFGDGTRLSIL.

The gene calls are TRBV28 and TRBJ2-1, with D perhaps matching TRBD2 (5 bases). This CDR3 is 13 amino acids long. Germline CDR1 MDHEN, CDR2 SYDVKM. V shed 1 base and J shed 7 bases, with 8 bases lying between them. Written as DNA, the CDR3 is TGTGCCAGCAGTTTATATGTAGCGAATGAGCAGTTCTTC. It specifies CASSLYVANEQFF.